These 27 T cell receptor beta chains share one sample of origin, sequenced in a study of OX40 agonist ivuxolimab in advanced cancers. Libraries were prepared through the immunoSEQ multiplex PCR assay. The source is immuneACCESS, and TCRdb retained only in-frame sequences with V and J called. Part of the clones is not carried over; for the studies checked, unresolved V genes explain less than half of this, and the remainder is unexplained. The sample has approximately 22,000 clones on record, approximately 81% of them singletons. The ten top clones hold 35% to 45% of the sample. The sequences come from CD4+ or CD8+ T cells sorted from blood, collected in a trial of the OX40 agonist ivuxolimab. The receptors come from an adult with an advanced solid tumor such as melanoma, head and neck, liver or kidney cancer.

In this sample, this clone turned up a few times. This chain uses TRBV5-5 with TRBJ2-7; the D is unclear. V was cut by 0 bases and J by 1 base, with 5 bases left in between. Germline loops: CDR1 SGHKS, CDR2 YYEKEE (reference sequence). This CDR3 region has 13 residues. The CDR3 here is CASSLDGSYEQYF. CDR3 nucleotide sequence: TGTGCCAGCAGCTTGGACGGGTCCTACGAGCAGTACTTC.

The chain links TRBV4-1 to TRBJ2-3; no clear D. V lost 0 bases to trimming and J lost 0 bases, with 7 bases between them. Germline V gene data show CDR1 as MGHRA and CDR2 as YSYEKL. This CDR3 spans 15 amino acids. The CDR3 DNA reads TGCGCCAGCAGCCAAGAGTTGGTCAGCACAGATACGCAGTATTTT. As protein: CASSQELVSTDTQYF.

The chain carries TRBV27 and TRBJ2-3; D is ambiguous. V gave up 6 bases and J gave up 4 bases, with 17 bases separating them. Germline assignment: CDR1 MNHEY and CDR2 SMNVEV (reference sequence). The CDR3 is 15 amino acids. CDR3 protein: CASRPTGGEPDTQYF. The CDR3 DNA sequence: TGTGCCAGCAGACCCACGGGTGGGGAACCAGATACGCAGTATTTT.

The V gene is TRBV11-2, the J gene TRBJ2-3; the D gene could be TRBD1 or TRBD2 (5 bases each). Germline V gene sequence: CDR1 SGHAT, CDR2 FQNNGV. V dropped 3 bases and J dropped 1 base, with 14 bases sitting between them. This CDR3 is built from 16 residues. The CDR3 DNA reads as TGTGCCAGCAGCTTGGGACGGGACGGACGCACAGATACGCAGTATTTT. Protein: CASSLGRDGRTDTQYF.

This rearrangement joins TRBV9 to TRBJ2-1; 13 bases agree with TRBD2. Germline V CDR1 and CDR2: SGDLS, YYNGEE. The ends lost 0 bases at V and 12 bases at J; junction bases unmatched: 9. CDR3 length: 16 residues. CDR3 nucleotide sequence: TGTGCCAGCAGCGTAGTAGGGACTAGCGGGGCCGCGGGGCAGTTCTTC. Translation gives CASSVVGTSGAAGQFF.

The rearrangement uses TRBV7-8 and TRBJ1-2; D gene unclear. V lost 8 bases and J lost 1, with 14 bases in between. Germline assignment: CDR1 SGHVS and CDR2 FQNEAQ. The CDR3 covers 14 residues. CDR3 in amino acids: CASRERGSNYGYTF. CDR3 sequence (DNA): TGTGCCAGCCGGGAACGTGGCAGTAACTATGGCTACACCTTC.

As for this clone: Being one base from a much bigger clone, this may be a read error. The gene calls are TRBV2 and TRBJ1-6, with D hard to call. The length of the CDR3 is 13 residues. Germline CDR1 reads SNHLY; CDR2 reads FYNNEI. CDR3 loop: CVSSEGRGDGLHF. The CDR3 DNA reads as TGTGTCAGCAGTGAAGGGCGGGGAGACGGCCTCCACTTT.

V and J are TRBV6-4 and TRBJ2-1; 12 nucleotides agree with TRBD2. The V and J ends lost 3 bases and 4 bases, in that order; junction bases with no gene match: 7. This CDR3 comprises 17 residues. CDR1 and CDR2 from the germline V gene are MRHNA and SNTAGT. The CDR3 nucleotides read TGTGCCAGCAGTGAAGACGGACTAGCGGGGACTTACAATGAGCAGTTCTTC. It is translated as CASSEDGLAGTYNEQFF.

This rearrangement joins TRBV4-2 to TRBJ2-1; TRBD2 aligns across 10 bases. J was trimmed by 4 bases and V by 3 bases; bases with no gene match: 18. CDR3 size: 20 residues. From germline, CDR1 is LGHNA and CDR2 YNFKEQ. CDR3 residues: CASSHNLITSGEPNYNEQFF. The CDR3 DNA reads TGTGCCAGCAGCCATAATCTTATCACTAGCGGGGAGCCGAATTACAATGAGCAGTTCTTC.

The sample holds many counts of this clone. This chain uses TRBV6-1 with TRBJ1-5; 7 bases line up with TRBD1. CDR1 is MNHNS and CDR2 is SASEGT in the germline V gene. The CDR3 length is 11 residues. The V gene end was trimmed by 6 bases and the J gene end by 13 bases; junction bases not matched to a gene: 6. The CDR3 spells CASSGDRTQHF. CDR3 in DNA: TGTGCCAGCAGCGGGGACAGAACTCAGCATTTT.

The V call is TRBV9, the J call TRBJ2-7; D call uncertain. The V end was cut by 3 bases, the J end by 2 bases, with 12 bases between. The germline V gene encodes CDR1 SGDLS and CDR2 YYNGEE. This CDR3 contains 14 residues. CDR3 loop: CASSGKDSTYEQYF. The CDR3 DNA reads as TGTGCCAGCAGCGGGAAAGATTCCACCTACGAGCAGTACTTC.

This clone occurred a few times. This sequence joins TRBV7-9 and TRBJ2-7, with 9 bases aligning to TRBD2. Germline V lookup: CDR1 SEHNR, CDR2 FQNEAQ (reference sequence). This CDR3 comprises 17 residues. The ends lost 1 base at V and 4 bases at J; junction bases unmatched: 11. The CDR3 DNA follows: TGTGCCAGCAGCTTAGTTAGGGGGCTAGCGGGGCCATACGAGCAGTACTTC. It is translated as CASSLVRGLAGPYEQYF. The variable domain in full, completed from reference TRBV7-9 and TRBJ2-7, reads DTGVSQNPRHKITKRGQNVTFRCDPISEHNRLYWYRQTLGQGPEFLTYFQNEAQLEKSRLLSDRFSAERPKGSFSTLEIQRTEQGDSAMYLCASSLVRGLAGPYEQYFGPGTRLTVT.

The rearrangement links TRBV12-2 to TRBJ1-3. TRBV12-2 is an annotated pseudogene. The CDR3 sequence is 18 residues long. The DNA of the CDR3 is TGTGCAAGTCGCTTAGAGGGACCTCGGATTTACTCTGGAAACACCATATATTTT. The encoded protein is CASRLEGPRIYSGNTIYF.

The chain recombines TRBV5-4 with TRBJ2-7; the match to TRBD2 covers 14 bases. The germline CDR1 and CDR2 sequences are SGHNT and YYREEE (reference sequence). The CDR3 is 17 residues long. After removal of 4 bases from V and 0 bases from J, the junction contained 6 bases not matched to a gene. The CDR3 nucleotides are TGTGCCAGCAGCCCGGGACTAGCGGGGGAGTTCTCCTACGAGCAGTACTTC. It encodes CASSPGLAGEFSYEQYF.

The chain is built from TRBV5-4 and TRBJ2-5; possibly TRBD2 for D (6 bases). Per the germline V gene, CDR1 is SGHNT and CDR2 is YYREEE (reference sequence). V dropped 4 bases and J dropped 3 bases, with 13 bases sitting between them. This CDR3 comprises 14 residues. Here the CDR3 reads CASSMDGREETQYF. The DNA of the CDR3 is TGTGCCAGCAGCATGGACGGGAGAGAAGAGACCCAGTACTTC.

This clone is categorized as medium-sized. The V gene is TRBV6-6, the J gene TRBJ1-2; D uncertain. Trimming took off 4 bases at V and 6 bases at J, with 15 bases between the two ends. The germline V gene encodes CDR1 MNHNY and CDR2 SVGAGI (reference sequence). CDR3 size: 14 residues. The DNA for the CDR3 is TGTGCCAGCAGTTGGGCCAGCGGCTTTGATGGCTACACCTTC. It encodes CASSWASGFDGYTF.

This rearrangement joins TRBV6-6 to TRBJ2-7, with D tentatively TRBD1 (6 bases). With 0 bases removed from V and 4 bases from J, the gap between germline ends came to 7 bases. The CDR3 covers 13 residues. The germline V gene has CDR1 MNHNY and CDR2 SVGAGI (reference sequence). CDR3 amino acids: CASSYSDRYEQYF. CDR3 DNA sequence: TGTGCCAGCAGTTACTCGGACAGATACGAGCAGTACTTC.

The chain combines TRBV28 with TRBJ2-5; D not resolved. This CDR3 has 13 residues. CDR1 and CDR2 from the germline V gene are MDHEN and SYDVKM. V shed 5 bases and J shed 7 bases, with 14 bases lying between them. CDR3 amino acids: CASSPISPPTQYF. CDR3 in DNA: TGTGCCAGCAGTCCAATATCCCCCCCGACCCAGTACTTC.

The chain joins TRBV10-1 to TRBJ2-1, with 8 bases that match TRBD2. Germline V gives CDR1 WNHNN, CDR2 SYGVQD (reference sequence). This CDR3 comprises 17 residues. The V and J ends lost 5 bases and 1 base, in that order; junction bases with no gene match: 10. CDR3 sequence (DNA): TGCGCCAGCAGTAAAAGGACTAGCCCTATTTCCTACAATGAGCAGTTCTTC. Translation gives CASSKRTSPISYNEQFF.

V usage is TRBV7-2 and J usage is TRBJ2-7; 7 bases align to TRBD1. CDR1 and CDR2 (germline): SGHTA, FQGNSA. The CDR3 is 14 residues long. J gave up 5 bases and V 5 bases, and 9 bases lay outside the gene matches. The CDR3 DNA sequence: TGTGCCAGCAGCCCCGGGACAGAATTTCACGAGCAGTACTTC. Protein: CASSPGTEFHEQYF.

This clone has just a few counts. J is TRBJ2-5 and V is TRBV5-5, with 9 bases aligning to TRBD1. J was trimmed by 1 base and V by 4 bases; bases with no gene match: 2. There are 14 residues in the CDR3. Germline CDR1 is SGHKS and CDR2 is YYEKEE (reference sequence). Here the CDR3 reads CASSPDRGQETQYF. The CDR3 DNA is TGTGCCAGCAGCCCGGACAGGGGCCAAGAGACCCAGTACTTC.

Only one count was recorded for this clone. The chain combines TRBV27 with TRBJ2-3, with 9 bases matching TRBD2. Germline assignment: CDR1 MNHEY and CDR2 SMNVEV (reference sequence). The CDR3 contains 14 residues. The V gene end was trimmed by 7 bases and the J gene end by 3 bases; junction bases not matched to a gene: 5. The CDR3 loop is CASKPGLATDTQYF. In DNA, the CDR3 is TGTGCCAGCAAACCGGGACTAGCAACAGATACGCAGTATTTT.

Regarding this clone: A much larger clone sits a single nucleotide away, making a read error possible. CDR3 nucleotide sequence: TGCGCCAGCAGCCAAGGTCAGGGTAATTCACCCCTCCACTTT. Its translation is CASSQGQGNSPLHF. The V call is TRBV4-1, the J call TRBJ1-6; D is possibly TRBD1 (5 bases). Trimming pared 1 base from V and 6 bases from J, leaving 7 bases between. The CDR3 totals 14 residues. Germline V gene lookup returns CDR1 MGHRA and CDR2 YSYEKL.

This chain uses TRBV5-6 with TRBJ2-7; no reliable D call. There are 12 residues in the CDR3. Germline CDR1 SGHDT, CDR2 YYEEEE. Trimming took off 4 bases at V and 7 bases at J, with 12 bases between the two ends. CDR3 sequence reads: CASSPSFEEQYF. CDR3 in DNA: TGTGCCAGCAGCCCGTCGTTCGAGGAGCAGTACTTC.

This clone was counted only a few times. The chain has TRBV28 and TRBJ1-6, with D perhaps matching TRBD1 (6 bases). CDR1 and CDR2 from the germline V gene are MDHEN and SYDVKM. V lost 2 bases, J lost 8 bases, and 13 bases lay in between. The CDR3 extends over 15 amino acids. This chain's CDR3 is CASSLEGGIDSPLHF. The CDR3 nucleotides are TGTGCCAGCAGTTTAGAGGGGGGCATAGATTCACCCCTCCACTTT.

The CDR3 DNA is TGTGCCAGCAGCGTAGACGGGGGGCCTAACAATGAGCAGTTCTTC. Translation: CASSVDGGPNNEQFF. V usage is TRBV9 and J usage is TRBJ2-1, with D tentatively TRBD2 (7 bases). The CDR3 runs 15 residues. In germline, CDR1 is SGDLS, CDR2 YYNGEE. The V gene lost 0 bases and the J gene lost 5 bases, with 12 bases spanning the gap.

The chain carries TRBV19 and TRBJ2-1; the D is unclear. The V end was cut by 2 bases, the J end by 5 bases, with 7 bases between. This CDR3 region has 13 residues. In germline, CDR1 is LNHDA, CDR2 SQIVND (reference sequence). In DNA, the CDR3 is TGTGCCAGTAGTATACTAGGGCACAATGAGCAGTTCTTC. Amino acids: CASSILGHNEQFF. Drawing the rest from reference TRBV19 and TRBJ2-1, the complete variable domain is DGGITQSPKYLFRKEGQNVTLSCEQNLNHDAMYWYRQDPGQGLRLIYYSQIVNDFQKGDIAEGYSVSREKKESFPLTVTSAQKNPTAFYLCASSILGHNEQFFGPGTRLTVL.